A selection of T cell receptor beta chains follows, all from one sample in a study of shared clonotypes between healthy human individuals. The repertoire was sequenced with immunoSEQ multiplex PCR; TCRdb's copy has only in-frame clones and lacks some. Here the sample spans 1.5 million to 2.5 million clones, about 95% being singletons. Material: naive CD8+ T cells sorted from blood. These receptors were obtained from a man aged 18 to 30 in good health. CDR3s include the opening cysteine and the closing phenylalanine or tryptophan. D genes are given only for firm matches. Part of the rows lack a size; the others show once, few, many or a class for expanded clones.

cdr3_nt cdr3_aa j_call clone_size d_call cdr3_length v_call
TGTGCCAGCAGCCCTGTTCACAGGAAGACTAACTATGGCTACACCTTC CASSPVHRKTNYGYTF TRBJ1-2 . . 16 TRBV11-3
TGTGCCAGCAGCCCGGACAGTAGCGAGCAGTACTTC CASSPDSSEQYF TRBJ2-7 . . 12 TRBV7-9
TGTGCCAGCAGCAAAGAAGGCAGGGACCCCTATAGCAATCAGCCCCAGCATTTT CASSKEGRDPYSNQPQHF TRBJ1-5 . . 18 TRBV21-1
TGTGCCAGCAGCAGAGGTGGGGATGGCTACACCTTC CASSRGGDGYTF TRBJ1-2 . . 12 TRBV5-6
TGCGCCAGCAGCCAAGTAAACCCCCTGGGCAGGGGGCGAAACAATCAGCCCCAGCATTTT CASSQVNPLGRGRNNQPQHF TRBJ1-5 . TRBD1 20 TRBV4-1
TGCGCCAGCAGCAAAGTCCAGGGGGCGCGCACTGAAGCTTTCTTT CASSKVQGARTEAFF TRBJ1-1 . TRBD1 15 TRBV4-1
TGCGCCAGCAGCCAAGACAGGACAGGGGGTCAGCCCCAGCATTTT CASSQDRTGGQPQHF TRBJ1-5 . TRBD1 15 TRBV4-1
TGTGCCAGTAGTGCGACAGGGGCGACCGGGGAGCTGTTTTTT CASSATGATGELFF TRBJ2-2 . TRBD1 14 TRBV19
TGTGCCAGCAGCTACTACGGGACAACTAATGAAAAACTGTTTTTT CASSYYGTTNEKLFF TRBJ1-4 . . 15 TRBV6-5
TGTGCCAGCAGTTCCAACAGGGGCGTGAACACTGAAGCTTTCTTT CASSSNRGVNTEAFF TRBJ1-1 . TRBD1 15 TRBV27
TGTGCCAGCAGCTTAGGAGGGGGTAGCTACACCTTC CASSLGGGSYTF TRBJ1-2 . . 12 TRBV13
TGTGCCAGCAGTTACCATTCGGGCACTGAAGCTTTCTTT CASSYHSGTEAFF TRBJ1-1 . . 13 TRBV6-6
TGCGCCAGCAGGCCCCAAGGACCGAAGGTGTACAATGAGCAGTTCTTC CASRPQGPKVYNEQFF TRBJ2-1 . . 16 TRBV10-2
TGCGCCAGCAGTGTGGTGGGAATCACAGATACGCAGTATTTT CASSVVGITDTQYF TRBJ2-3 . . 14 TRBV10-2
TGTGCCAGCAGCTTAGCTGGGGGAAACACCATATATTTT CASSLAGGNTIYF TRBJ1-3 . . 13 TRBV7-6
TGTGCCAGCAGACCCGCGGAGGGCGTCACTGAAGCTTTCTTT CASRPAEGVTEAFF TRBJ1-1 . . 14 TRBV6-5
TGTGCCTGGAGTGTGCAGGAGAGGAATTCACCCCTCCACTTT CAWSVQERNSPLHF TRBJ1-6 . . 14 TRBV30
TGCGCCAGCAGCCTTGGGACGTCTCTAGGGTACGAGCAGTACTTC CASSLGTSLGYEQYF TRBJ2-7 . . 15 TRBV4-1
TGCGCCAGCAGCCAAGAGAGGTCAACCGGCTACGAGCAGTACTTC CASSQERSTGYEQYF TRBJ2-7 few . 15 TRBV4-1
TGTGCCAGTAGCCCGTATCACGAGACCCAGTACTTC CASSPYHETQYF TRBJ2-5 . . 12 TRBV19
TGTGCCAGCAGCGTGGAGGACTACAATGAGCAGTTCTTC CASSVEDYNEQFF TRBJ2-1 . . 13 TRBV9
TGTGCCAGCAGCTTAGCTGGAAGGGCGGCTTTCTTT CASSLAGRAAFF TRBJ1-1 . . 12 TRBV7-8
TGTGCCAGCAGTTACTCTCTAGTTGGCTCCTACGAGCAGTACTTC CASSYSLVGSYEQYF TRBJ2-7 . . 15 TRBV6-6
TGTGCCAGCAGTGACTCCACCGGGGAGCTGTTTTTT CASSDSTGELFF TRBJ2-2 . . 12 TRBV6-4
TGTGCCAGCAGTGACGTCAGGGGACAGGGCCTCCAGACCCAGTACTTC CASSDVRGQGLQTQYF TRBJ2-5 . TRBD1 16 TRBV6-1
TGTGCCAGTAATCGGGGGGGCTATGGCTACACCTTC CASNRGGYGYTF TRBJ1-2 . . 12 TRBV19
TGTGCCAGCAGCACTTACTCCTACGAGCAGTACTTC CASSTYSYEQYF TRBJ2-7 . . 12 TRBV5-4
TGCGCCAGCAGCCAGGACCCAGGGGGCCGGGAGACCCAGTACTTC CASSQDPGGRETQYF TRBJ2-5 . TRBD1 15 TRBV4-1
TGTGCCAGCAGCCCAGGCGGGCGGGGGGGCTATGAGCAGTTCTTC CASSPGGRGGYEQFF TRBJ2-1 once TRBD2 15 TRBV13
TGTGCCAGCAGCTTGGGACAGGAAGCTTTCTTT CASSLGQEAFF TRBJ1-1 once TRBD1 11 TRBV7-8
TGTGCCTGGGCTAGGAACACTGAAGCTTTCTTT CAWARNTEAFF TRBJ1-1 few . 11 TRBV30
TGTGCCAGCAGCCCAACAGGGGGCCCCTACGAGCAGTACTTC CASSPTGGPYEQYF TRBJ2-7 . TRBD1 14 TRBV9
TGCGCCAGCAGCCAAGATCAAGGGTCCCAGCCCCAGCATTTT CASSQDQGSQPQHF TRBJ1-5 . . 14 TRBV4-1
TGTGCCAGCAGCGTTTCGGACGGCATTTCCTACGAGCAGTACTTC CASSVSDGISYEQYF TRBJ2-7 . . 15 TRBV9
TGTGCCAGCACCATGAAGGGGTACACTGAAGCTTTCTTT CASTMKGYTEAFF TRBJ1-1 . . 13 TRBV13
TGTGCCAGCAGCATACAGGGTGGGCAGTACTTC CASSIQGGQYF TRBJ2-7 . . 11 TRBV7-8
TGTGCCAGCAAAGGACTAGCGGGCCCCCAAACAGATACGCAGTATTTT CASKGLAGPQTDTQYF TRBJ2-3 . TRBD2 16 TRBV27
TGTGCCAGCAGCCTCGGCGTGGGAACTGAAGCTTTCTTT CASSLGVGTEAFF TRBJ1-1 . . 13 TRBV5-6
TGTGCCAGCAGCCCGGCTCTCGCCCACGAGCAGTACTTC CASSPALAHEQYF TRBJ2-7 . . 13 TRBV7-9
TGTGCCAGCAGTCCTCCCGTTACTAGCGTTGAGACCCAGTACTTC CASSPPVTSVETQYF TRBJ2-5 . TRBD2 15 TRBV28
TGTGCCAGCAGTTACTCGAGGGAATCCTATGGCTACACCTTC CASSYSRESYGYTF TRBJ1-2 . . 14 TRBV6-6
TGTGCCAGCAGCCAAGACGTCGCTAGCTGGGGGACCCAGTACTTC CASSQDVASWGTQYF TRBJ2-5 . . 15 TRBV14
TGCAGCGTTGTTAGGGCCGGGGAGCTGTTTTTT CSVVRAGELFF TRBJ2-2 . . 11 TRBV29-1
TGTGCCAGCAGTGAACGGGAGGGAGGGAGCTCCTACGAGCAGTACTTC CASSEREGGSSYEQYF TRBJ2-7 . TRBD2 16 TRBV6-1
TGTGCCAGCAGTATAACCCGGGGCCTGGATTGGTATGGCTACACCTTC CASSITRGLDWYGYTF TRBJ1-2 . . 16 TRBV27
TGTGCCAGCAGCCCAGGGGTATTAGTCTACGAGCAGTACTTC CASSPGVLVYEQYF TRBJ2-7 . . 14 TRBV28
TGTGCCAGCAGCGCATCAACAGGGGAAGACTATGGCTACACCTTC CASSASTGEDYGYTF TRBJ1-2 once TRBD1 15 TRBV13
TGTGCCAGTAGTGGGTACTCGATCGGGGGGCGAGAGACCCAGTACTTC CASSGYSIGGRETQYF TRBJ2-5 . . 16 TRBV19
TGTGCCAGCAGTCCAGGGTATTGGCAGCCCCAGCATTTT CASSPGYWQPQHF TRBJ1-5 . . 13 TRBV6-5
TGTGCCAGCAGCTTCGTCCAGCCCTTCACAGATACGCAGTATTTT CASSFVQPFTDTQYF TRBJ2-3 . . 15 TRBV5-6
TGTGCCAGCAGAGGAGCAGAAGCTTTCTTT CASRGAEAFF TRBJ1-1 . . 10 TRBV27
TGCGCCAGCAGCCAAAGACTAGCGGGAAACAATGAGCAGTTCTTC CASSQRLAGNNEQFF TRBJ2-1 . TRBD2 15 TRBV4-1
TGTGCCAGCAGCCCAGGGACACTGAACACTGAAGCTTTCTTT CASSPGTLNTEAFF TRBJ1-1 . . 14 TRBV5-4